This T cell receptor beta chain was captured in a study of CD4 and CD8 cells across lung adenocarcinoma regions. TCRdb fed the PCR reads into MiXCR, producing one record per CDR3 protein. The top ten clones hold under 40% of a sample with 10,000 to 15,000 distinct CDR3 sequences, approximately 56% of them seen once. Germline CDR1 is MNHNS and CDR2 is SASEGT. This CDR3 is 15 amino acids long. The material sequenced was CD8+ T cells from the margin of a lung tumor. This TCR was recovered from a female donor with lung adenocarcinoma. The CD4 and CD8 labels of this study may be unreliable. The chain is built from TRBV6-1 and TRBJ2-3; D is possibly TRBD1 or TRBD2 (5 bases each). The end of the DNA fits TRBJ2-7 better, so the J call may be wrong. Written as DNA, the CDR3 is TGTGCCAGCAGGCCGGGGCTGTGGGCCACAGATACGCAGTACTTC. Amino acids: CASRPGLWATDTQYF.